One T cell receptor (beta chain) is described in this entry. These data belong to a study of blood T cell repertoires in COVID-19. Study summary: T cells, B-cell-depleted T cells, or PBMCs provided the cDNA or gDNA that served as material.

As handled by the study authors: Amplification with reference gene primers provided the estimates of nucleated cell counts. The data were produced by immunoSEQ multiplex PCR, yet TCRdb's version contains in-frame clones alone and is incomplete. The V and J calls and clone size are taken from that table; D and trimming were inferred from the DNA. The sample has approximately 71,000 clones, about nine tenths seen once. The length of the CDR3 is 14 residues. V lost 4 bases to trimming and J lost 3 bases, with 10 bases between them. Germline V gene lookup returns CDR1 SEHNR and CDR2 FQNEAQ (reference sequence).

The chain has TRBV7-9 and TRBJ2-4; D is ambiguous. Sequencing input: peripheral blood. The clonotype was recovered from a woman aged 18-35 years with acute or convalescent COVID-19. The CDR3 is CASSSLTGKNIQYF. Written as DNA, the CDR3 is TGTGCCAGCAGCTCTCTAACGGGCAAAAACATTCAGTACTTC.